The 25 T cell receptor beta chains listed next were all sequenced from one sample in a study of blood T cell repertoires in COVID-19. Sequencing used immunoSEQ multiplex PCR; TCRdb keeps in-frame clones, though not all of them. In the table there are 140,000 to 150,000 clones, 80% of which are singletons. Sequencing used peripheral blood. The receptors derive from a woman between 45 and 65 years old with acute or convalescent COVID-19.

The chain combines TRBV19 with TRBJ1-2; 8 bases agree with TRBD1. Germline trimming cut 6 bases from V and 4 bases from J; bases unmatched to any gene: 4. There are 13 residues in the CDR3. Per germline, CDR1 LNHDA and CDR2 SQIVND (reference sequence). The CDR3: CASRDREVYGYTF. CDR3 DNA sequence: TGTGCCAGTAGGGACAGGGAAGTCTATGGCTACACCTTC.

This chain uses TRBV13 with TRBJ2-1; the D gene is possibly TRBD2 (5 bases). CDR1 and CDR2 from the germline V gene are PRHDT and FYEKMQ (reference sequence). CDR3 size: 12 residues. The V end lost 5 bases, the J end lost 9 bases, and 11 bases lay between the germline ends. CDR3 bases: TGTGCCAGCAGCCCCACTAGTATTGAGCAGTTCTTC. Protein product: CASSPTSIEQFF.

The chain employs TRBV4-3 and TRBJ2-7, with 11 positions matching TRBD2. After removal of 4 bases from V and 0 bases from J, the junction contained 11 bases not matched to a gene. The length of the CDR3 is 18 residues. CDR1 and CDR2 (germline): LGHNA, YSLEER. The CDR3 sequence: CASSLEGLAGGSSYEQYF. The CDR3 region has the DNA TGCGCCAGCAGCCTGGAGGGGCTAGCGGGGGGTAGCTCCTACGAGCAGTACTTC.

This clone was recorded a few times. V is TRBV4-2 and J is TRBJ2-7, with 7 bases that match TRBD2. The CDR3 runs 18 residues. Germline loops: CDR1 LGHNA, CDR2 YNFKEQ. J gave up 3 bases and V 0 bases, and 14 bases lay outside the gene matches. The CDR3 region has the DNA TGTGCCAGCAGCCAAGATGGAAAGACGGCGGGGGAGAACTACGAGCAGTACTTC. Protein product: CASSQDGKTAGENYEQYF.

The chain recombines TRBV28 with TRBJ1-6; 7 bases line up with TRBD1. The CDR3 has 13 amino acids. Germline V gives CDR1 MDHEN, CDR2 SYDVKM. V shed 5 bases and J 7 bases; nucleotides not matched to a gene: 2. CDR3 in amino acids: CASSGDSNSPLHF. CDR3 DNA: TGTGCCAGCAGTGGGGACAGCAATTCACCCCTCCACTTT.

This chain connects TRBV7-9 to TRBJ1-1; D is unclear. CDR3 size: 14 residues. Germline V lookup: CDR1 SEHNR, CDR2 FQNEAQ (reference sequence). Trimming left V 5 bases short and J 6 bases short, with 16 bases between. CDR3 in amino acids: CASSESRGLAEAFF. Written as DNA, the CDR3 is TGTGCCAGCAGCGAGTCGCGTGGTCTCGCTGAAGCTTTCTTT. Full variable domain (outside the CDR3, taken from reference TRBV7-9 and TRBJ1-1): DTGVSQNPRHKITKRGQNVTFRCDPISEHNRLYWYRQTLGQGPEFLTYFQNEAQLEKSRLLSDRFSAERPKGSFSTLEIQRTEQGDSAMYLCASSESRGLAEAFFGQGTRLTVV.

The chain recombines TRBV7-2 with TRBJ2-7; 10 bases are shared with TRBD2. CDR3 length: 14 amino acids. Trimming removed 5 bases from V and 2 bases from J; junction bases left unmatched: 3. Germline CDR1 SGHTA, CDR2 FQGNSA. CDR3 nucleotide sequence: TGTGCCAGCAGCATAAGCGGGGGGGCCTACGAGCAGTACTTC. Amino acids: CASSISGGAYEQYF. The variable domain in full, completed from reference TRBV7-2 and TRBJ2-7, reads GAGVSQSPSNKVTEKGKDVELRCDPISGHTALYWYRQSLGQGLEFLIYFQGNSAPDKSGLPSDRFSAERTGGSVSTLTIQRTQQEDSAVYLCASSISGGAYEQYFGPGTRLTVT.

The chain couples TRBV11-3 to TRBJ2-5; possible D gene TRBD2, 6 bases. V lost 1 base to trimming and J lost 2 bases, with 11 bases between them. The CDR3 consists of 15 residues. Germline V gives CDR1 SGHNT, CDR2 YENEEA. The CDR3 spells CASSLGVTSQETQYF. The CDR3 region has the DNA TGTGCCAGCAGCTTAGGAGTGACTAGTCAAGAGACCCAGTACTTC.

The V and J genes are TRBV6-1 and TRBJ2-7; 7 bases fit TRBD1. CDR3 length: 14 amino acids. Germline trimming cut 3 bases from V and 4 bases from J; bases unmatched to any gene: 6. Germline loops: CDR1 MNHNS, CDR2 SASEGT. The CDR3 DNA follows: TGTGCCAGCAGTGAGGGCACAGGGGTTTACGAGCAGTACTTC. Translation gives CASSEGTGVYEQYF.

The gene calls are TRBV11-2 and TRBJ1-1, with TRBD1 matching over 8 bases. CDR3 length: 16 residues. The ends lost 2 bases at V and 6 bases at J; junction bases unmatched: 11. Germline V gene sequence: CDR1 SGHAT, CDR2 FQNNGV. CDR3: CASSLSRGQGLAEAFF. CDR3 in DNA: TGTGCCAGCAGCTTATCCCGAGGACAGGGTCTGGCTGAAGCTTTCTTT.

CDR3 in amino acids: CASSEASFSETQYF. CDR3 bases: TGTGCCAGCAGTGAGGCTAGCTTCTCAGAGACCCAGTACTTC. The gene calls are TRBV2 and TRBJ2-5; D may be TRBD2 (5 bases). The CDR3 consists of 14 residues. The V and J ends lost 3 bases and 4 bases respectively, with 12 bases between them. Germline V gene lookup returns CDR1 SNHLY and CDR2 FYNNEI.

V and J are TRBV28 and TRBJ2-1, with 9 bases fitting TRBD1. The junction had 3 bases not matched to a gene; V was cut back by 7 bases and J by 2 bases. This CDR3 region has 14 residues. Germline CDR1 and CDR2: MDHEN and SYDVKM. The CDR3 sequence: CASTGQGTYNEQFF. The CDR3 bases are TGTGCCAGCACAGGACAGGGGACCTACAATGAGCAGTTCTTC.

CDR3 DNA: TGCGCCAGCAGCCAACAGACAGGGGGCAGAGACACCTTC. It specifies CASSQQTGGRDTF. The genes are TRBV4-3 and TRBJ1-2, with TRBD1 matching over 10 bases. The junction had 6 bases not matched to a gene; V was cut back by 2 bases and J by 12 bases. Germline-derived CDR1 and CDR2 are LGHNA and YSLEER. CDR3 length: 13 amino acids.

The genes are TRBV4-3 and TRBJ2-1, with TRBD1 matching 8 bases. CDR3 size: 15 residues. The V gene's germline CDR1 is LGHNA and CDR2 YSLEER. V shed 1 base, J shed 8 bases, and the junction held 7 bases outside the gene matches. This CDR3 is CASSQGAGGWDEQFF. For the CDR3, the DNA is TGCGCCAGCAGCCAAGGGGCAGGGGGCTGGGATGAGCAGTTCTTC.

The chain has TRBV6-2 or TRBV6-3 and TRBJ1-2; TRBD1 matches 8 bases. CDR1 and CDR2 from the germline V gene are MNHEY and SVGEGT. This CDR3 spans 15 amino acids. After removal of 5 bases from V and 2 bases from J, the junction contained 7 bases not matched to a gene. This CDR3 is CASSNGRGRNYGYTF. For the CDR3, the DNA is TGTGCCAGCAGTAACGGCAGGGGGCGCAACTATGGCTACACCTTC.

This clone was observed a few times. V usage is TRBV5-5 and J usage is TRBJ1-5; 10 nucleotides match TRBD1. CDR3 size: 14 residues. J gave up 5 bases and V 4 bases, and 3 bases lay outside the gene matches. Looked up from germline, CDR1 is SGHKS and CDR2 is YYEKEE (reference sequence). In nucleotides, the CDR3 is TGTGCCAGCAGCGACGGGACAGGGGATCAGCCCCAGCATTTT. Amino acids: CASSDGTGDQPQHF. Full variable domain (remainder filled in from reference TRBV5-5 and TRBJ1-5): DAGVTQSPTHLIKTRGQQVTLRCSPISGHKSVSWYQQVLGQGPQFIFQYYEKEERGRGNFPDRFSARQFPNYSSELNVNALLLGDSALYLCASSDGTGDQPQHFGDGTRLSIL.

CDR3 sequence: CARSTDRAALYGYTF. The CDR3 DNA follows: TGTGCCAGAAGTACTGACAGGGCCGCCCTCTATGGCTACACCTTC. The J gene is TRBJ1-2, the V gene TRBV7-5; the table's TRBD1 call for D was not verified on the DNA. TRBV7-5 is marked as a pseudogene. The CDR3 runs 15 residues.

The chain has TRBV28 and TRBJ1-5; D remains unclear. CDR3 length equals 11 residues. The germline V and J ends were trimmed by 5 bases and 5 bases, with 4 bases remaining between them. CDR1 and CDR2 from the germline V gene are MDHEN and SYDVKM. Here the CDR3 DNA reads TGTGCCAGCAGTCTGTATCAGCCCCAGCATTTT. Its protein is CASSLYQPQHF.

The chain couples TRBV28 to TRBJ1-4, with 7 bases fitting TRBD1. V lost 6 bases to trimming and J lost 2 bases; unmatched junction nucleotides: 6. The CDR3 is 15 amino acids. The germline gives CDR1 MDHEN, CDR2 SYDVKM. The CDR3 sequence: CASRGGGGTNEKLFF. CDR3 nucleotides: TGTGCCAGCAGAGGCGGAGGGGGCACTAATGAAAAACTGTTTTTT. The full variable domain, its missing parts supplied by reference TRBV28 and TRBJ1-4, is DVKVTQSSRYLVKRTGEKVFLECVQDMDHENMFWYRQDPGLGLRLIYFSYDVKMKEKGDIPEGYSVSREKKERFSLILESASTNQTSMYLCASRGGGGTNEKLFFGSGTQLSVL.

The chain combines TRBV3-1 (or the pseudogene TRBV3-2) with TRBJ1-1; D is unresolved. This CDR3 has 15 residues. The V end lost 6 bases, the J end lost 5 bases, and 19 bases lay between the germline ends. Germline V gene data show CDR1 as LGHDT and CDR2 as YNNKEL (reference sequence). The CDR3 here is CASRPEGPPRTEAFF. For the CDR3, the DNA is TGTGCCAGCAGACCGGAGGGCCCTCCGCGGACTGAAGCTTTCTTT.

The chain joins TRBV4-3 to TRBJ2-1; D possibly corresponds to TRBD2 (6 bases). The length of the CDR3 is 17 residues. Germline assignment: CDR1 LGHNA and CDR2 YSLEER. The V end was cut by 4 bases, the J end by 7 bases, with 23 bases between. In DNA, the CDR3 is TGCGCCAGCAGCCCCGGGAGATCCGTAGCCGGTTGGAATGAGCAGTTCTTC. Translated: CASSPGRSVAGWNEQFF.

The chain links TRBV5-1 to TRBJ2-7; D perhaps matches TRBD2 (6 bases). Trimming removed 4 bases at V and 6 bases at J, with 20 bases between. The CDR3 extends over 15 amino acids. Germline V CDR1 and CDR2: SGHRS, YFSETQ. In nucleotides, the CDR3 is TGCGCCAGCAGCCCGGTTCGGCGGGGACTGGGCGAGCAGTACTTC. Translated, it gives CASSPVRRGLGEQYF.

This chain uses TRBV2 with TRBJ1-2; 7 bases are shared with TRBD1. The germline V gene encodes CDR1 SNHLY and CDR2 FYNNEI. V was pared by 3 bases and J by 2 bases, with 0 bases of the junction left unmatched. The length of the CDR3 is 13 residues. CDR3 coding DNA: TGTGCCAGCAGTGAGGGACAGAACTATGGCTACACCTTC. Its translation: CASSEGQNYGYTF.

The gene calls are TRBV4-2 and TRBJ2-7, with 10 nucleotides matching TRBD2. Germline V lookup: CDR1 LGHNA, CDR2 YNFKEQ. V lost 1 base to trimming and J lost 3 bases; unmatched junction nucleotides: 12. This CDR3 is built from 18 residues. Here the CDR3 reads CASSQGGTSVRVGYEQYF. CDR3 coding DNA: TGTGCCAGCAGCCAAGGAGGGACTAGCGTCCGAGTTGGCTACGAGCAGTACTTC.

This clone was counted between two and nine times. The chain carries TRBV6-2 or TRBV6-3 and TRBJ2-5; 7 positions match TRBD2. The ends lost 4 bases at V and 4 bases at J; junction bases unmatched: 9. The CDR3 length is 15 residues. Germline lookup yields CDR1 MNHEY and CDR2 SVGEGT. In DNA form, the CDR3 reads TGTGCCAGCAGTTTACAGGACTGGGGGGGAGAGACCCAGTACTTC. Its translation is CASSLQDWGGETQYF.